The TCR beta chain under discussion was sequenced for a study of breast tumors, draining lymph nodes, adjacent tissues (dated by TCRdb to 2015 to 2016). Concerning the study at large: In breast cancer patients, the study compared the TCR beta repertoires of tumor, adjacent nontumor tissue and axillary lymph nodes. The study was designed to assess the relationships and possible T-cell exchange between tumor, surrounding tissue and draining lymph node repertoires in human breast cancer.

V ends up 1 base short and J 4 bases short, with an unmatched junction base count of 12. From the cysteine up to the phenylalanine, the CDR3 has a length of 17 residues. Just CDR3 DNA is preserved here, 51 bases in frame from base 1. Reading the germline V gene gives CDR1 SGHRS and CDR2 YFSETQ. Sequencing relied on an Illumina HiSeq 2000. TCR beta chain libraries were generated through multiplex PCR amplification. High-throughput sequencing was used to analyze the amplified TCR beta chain products. The public reads were reanalyzed by TCRdb: fastp trimming at Q25, MiXCR alignment, in-frame beta chains only. Each CDR3 protein gets just one entry, which takes the most common genes and DNA from the rows behind it. For this sample the table gives over 250,000 distinct CDR3 sequences, of which over 25% were detected only once. The ten top clones hold 1.1% of the sample. The lymph node samples were taken from the axillary draining lymph nodes of breast cancer patients.

Points on this clonotype: It has no known antigen specificity. A read error is possible here, since a much larger clone lies one base away.

Here is what the overall study found, with its caveats: Rather than being directly demonstrated, the conclusion that tumor T cells originate in lymph nodes was presented as consistent with a hypothesis. Tumor T-cell repertoires showed less diversity than lymph node repertoires and more diversity than nontumor tissue repertoires, and tumor T-cell repertoires showed preferential V and J gene usage. The data were considered consistent with most tumor T cells being derived from the lymph node and subsequently expanding within tumor tissue. The similarity between tumor and nontumor tissue repertoires was significantly greater in luminal-like breast cancer than in basal-like breast cancer.

This receptor was identified in a female donor with breast cancer. Some clones in this sample may be carry-over from other donors' samples. The sample taken for sequencing was axillary lymph node tissue. The rearrangement joined TRBV5-1 to TRBJ2-7, and TRBD2 matches 9 of the central bases. In nucleotide form, the sequence is TGCGCCAGCAGCTTGTTGTCTAGCGGGAATGGTGGGTACGAGCAGTACTTC. Its protein product is CASSLLSSGNGGYEQYF.